This T cell receptor beta chain stems from a study of cytomegalovirus exposure and HLA in healthy donors (dated by TCRdb to the late 2010s). In terms of the full investigation: The approximately 710 repertoires of the first cohort and the roughly 110 validation repertoires were produced on the same platform, according to a later analysis. To predict cytomegalovirus infection status, the study combined high-throughput TCR immunosequencing, statistical association of individual TCRs with disease status, and machine learning. A separate validation cohort of 100 to 150 different subjects was used in addition to the 666-subject first cohort. The study was designed to test whether signatures of past pathogen exposure could be identified by cataloging public T cell receptors.

Donors formed part of the validation cohort, which comprised about 130 subjects and was distinct from the first cohort of under 850 subjects. Points on this clone: Its cognate antigen has yet to be identified. The record has no base qualities; no much larger clone is one base away.

The library was built by means of the immunoSEQ multiplex PCR assay. In the original analysis: A statistical classification framework was built to diagnose cytomegalovirus status from the catalog of TCR beta chain sequences. TCRdb stores this immuneACCESS table with in-frame sequences only. Part of the clones is absent; in the studies checked, under half of the shortfall reflects unresolved V genes, and no reason is known for the rest. The V and J calls and clone size were taken over from that table, and D and trimming were inferred from the DNA. The sample yields approximately 160,000 clones; around four fifths were counted once. The ten largest account for approximately 2.4% of the sample. The study at large found these results: In both the original and validation cohorts, the classifier was reported to diagnose cytomegalovirus status with high specificity and sensitivity. The validation cohort had no HLA typing available for a later analysis, so co-occurrence within that cohort was assessed over all 120 or so repertoires. Most TCR sequences were observed very rarely across donors, whereas some public TCRs were present in many individuals. According to the authors, the approach could potentially be generalized to other disease states and immunological phenotypes. The study gave a list of 150 to 200 TCR beta chains associated with cytomegalovirus. Of the cluster scores, approximately 95% were above 0 in a later analysis, which found that TCRs clustered in the first cohort also tended to co-occur in the 110 or so validation repertoires. Three of the identified cytomegalovirus-associated TCR beta chains were confirmed in vitro to be specific for cytomegalovirus antigens.

Input material: PBMCs. The TCR was taken from a man in his thirties or forties in good health and CMV-seropositive.

In nucleotide form, the sequence is TGCGCCAGCAGCGGGGACAGGGGGAGGACTGAAGCTTTCTTT. It is translated as CASSGDRGRTEAFF. The chain is assembled from TRBV5-1 and TRBJ1-1; TRBD1 lines up with 11 middle nucleotides. V ends up 4 bases short and J 5 bases short, with an unmatched junction base count of 4. The CDR3 holds 14 amino acids from the cysteine to the phenylalanine. The retained sequence is limited to the CDR3, 42 bases, with the frame set at the first base. CDR1 SGHRS and CDR2 YFSETQ are derived from the germline V gene.